This T cell receptor beta chain derives from a study of T cells in Graves' hyperthyroidism and ophthalmopathy. Study results and caveats: Most clonotypes that expanded in the thyroid above 0.001 also showed up in blood. Ophthalmopathy and stable hyperthyroidism were separated by a 13 V-J model.

Amplification of TCR beta CDR3 regions used RNA as the template. TCR CDR3 underwent first-round RT-PCR with the HTBI primer set. MiXCR was run by TCRdb on the multiplex PCR reads, yielding one entry per CDR3 protein. Of a few hundred thousand distinct CDR3 sequences listed, approximately 44% are singletons. Diagnoses were established using clinical symptoms, serum thyroxine and TRAb, thyroid ultrasound and orbital computed tomography. This clonotype came up many times. As yet, its antigen is unknown. The CDR3 contains 13 residues. CDR1 is SGHTA, CDR2 FQGNSA, per germline. Trimming removed 5 bases from V and 8 bases from J; junction bases left unmatched: 8.

This sequence joins TRBV7-2 and TRBJ1-1; 7 nucleotides match TRBD1. Sequenced material: peripheral blood or thyroid tissue (not recorded which). The TCR was taken from a young woman with Graves' hyperthyroidism. The CDR3: CASSPTGTAEAFF. CDR3 coding DNA: TGTGCCAGCAGCCCAACAGGGACAGCCGAAGCTTTCTTT. The whole variable domain, remainder taken from reference TRBV7-2 and TRBJ1-1, is GAGVSQSPSNKVTEKGKDVELRCDPISGHTALYWYRQSLGQGLEFLIYFQGNSAPDKSGLPSDRFSAERTGGSVSTLTIQRTQQEDSAVYLCASSPTGTAEAFFGQGTRLTVV.